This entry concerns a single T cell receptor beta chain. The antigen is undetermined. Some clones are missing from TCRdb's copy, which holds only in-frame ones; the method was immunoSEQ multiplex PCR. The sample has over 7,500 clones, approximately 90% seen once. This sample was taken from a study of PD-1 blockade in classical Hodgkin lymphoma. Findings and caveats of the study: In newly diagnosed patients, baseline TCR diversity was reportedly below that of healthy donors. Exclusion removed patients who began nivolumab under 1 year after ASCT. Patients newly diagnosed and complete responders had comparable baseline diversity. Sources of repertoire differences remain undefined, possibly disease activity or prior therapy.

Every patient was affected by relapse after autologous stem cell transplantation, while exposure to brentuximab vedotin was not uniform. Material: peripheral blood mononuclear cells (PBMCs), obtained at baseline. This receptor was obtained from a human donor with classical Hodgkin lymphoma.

The CDR3 region has the DNA TGTGCCAGCGGAGGGGGCAATCAGCCCCAGCATTTT. Residues: CASGGGNQPQHF. The rearrangement uses TRBV25-1 and TRBJ1-5; D possibly corresponds to TRBD1 (5 bases). The CDR3 has 12 residues. Trimming took 8 bases from V and 2 from J, leaving 7 bases between them. CDR1 MGHDK and CDR2 SYGVNS come from the germline V gene.